The next 20 T cell receptor beta chains were all read from a single sample in a study of T-cell memory formation after mild COVID-19. MiXCR was run by TCRdb on the 5' RACE reads, yielding one entry per CDR3 protein. The sample has fewer than 75,000 distinct CDR3 sequences; more than 10% are singletons. Sequences were obtained from PBMCs or a T cell subset sorted from them (not recorded which). These receptors were obtained from a man in his late teens or twenties who had mild COVID-19 (a few samples of this study predate the infection). Cell type and time point are not known.

On this clonotype itself: A much more abundant neighbour one base away suggests this may be a read error. The rearrangement uses TRBV2 and TRBJ1-1, with D tentatively TRBD1 (5 bases). The V and J ends lost 8 bases and 11 bases respectively, with 24 bases between them. Germline V gene sequence: CDR1 SNHLY, CDR2 FYNNEI. The CDR3 is made up of 14 amino acids. CDR3 DNA sequence: TGTGCCAGCGCTATTCCGGGACGCCTGGTCCGGGCTTTCTTT. This encodes CASAIPGRLVRAFF.

This clonotype showed up just a few times. V and J are TRBV7-9 and TRBJ1-2; D may be TRBD1 (5 bases). CDR1 is SEHNR, CDR2 FQNEAQ, per germline (reference sequence). This CDR3 is 13 amino acids long. V lost 4 bases and J lost 7, with 13 bases in between. The CDR3 region is CASSSDSPAGYTF. In DNA form, the CDR3 reads TGTGCCAGCAGCTCCGACAGCCCCGCTGGCTACACCTTC.

This clonotype was seen a handful of times. The rearrangement joins TRBV4-2 to TRBJ2-5; D is perhaps TRBD1 or TRBD2 (6 bases each). Trimming removed 3 bases from V and 1 base from J, with 15 bases in between. This CDR3 comprises 16 residues. CDR1 is LGHNA and CDR2 is YNFKEQ in the germline V gene. DNA of the CDR3: TGTGCCAGCAGCCAGACTAGGACAGAGGCCCAAGAGACCCAGTACTTC. Translating it yields CASSQTRTEAQETQYF.

This clonotype came up a few times. The CDR3 is CASSHSEGLAGLAQYF. CDR3 sequence (DNA): TGTGCCAGCAGCCACTCCGAGGGACTAGCGGGGTTGGCGCAGTACTTC. The V gene is TRBV3-1, the J gene TRBJ2-7; 13 nucleotides line up with TRBD2. The CDR3 contains 16 residues. The V gene end was trimmed by 3 bases and the J gene end by 9 bases; junction bases not matched to a gene: 11. The V gene's germline CDR1 is LGHDT and CDR2 YNNKEL (reference sequence).

The CDR3: CASSQLAGSSYNEQFF. In DNA, the CDR3 is TGTGCCAGCAGCCAACTAGCGGGGTCCTCCTACAATGAGCAGTTCTTC. V usage is TRBV3-1 and J usage is TRBJ2-1; 9 positions match TRBD2. This CDR3 is built from 16 residues. V gave up 2 bases and J gave up 0 bases; unmatched junction bases: 2. Per the germline V gene, CDR1 is LGHDT and CDR2 is YNNKEL (reference sequence).

The chain couples TRBV5-1 to TRBJ2-5; 8 nucleotides line up with TRBD2. The CDR3 is 14 residues long. With 0 bases clipped from V and 5 bases from J, the junction kept 3 bases outside the gene matches. Germline V gives CDR1 SGHRS, CDR2 YFSETQ. CDR3 loop: CASSLVRGGETQYF. The CDR3 nucleotides are TGCGCCAGCAGCTTGGTCCGGGGGGGCGAGACCCAGTACTTC.

The chain employs TRBV6-1 and TRBJ2-4; D possibly uses TRBD1 or TRBD2 (5 bases each). Per germline, CDR1 MNHNS and CDR2 SASEGT. This CDR3 comprises 13 residues. V gave up 6 bases and J gave up 9 bases, with 15 bases separating them. The CDR3 DNA reads TGTGCCAGCAGGAGTGGGGGTGGTGCCATTCAGTACTTC. Its translation is CASRSGGGAIQYF.

Only one count was recorded for this clonotype. The genes are TRBV9 and TRBJ1-5, with unresolved D. In germline, CDR1 is SGDLS, CDR2 YYNGEE. The CDR3 contains 13 residues. V was pared by 3 bases and J by 1 base, with 5 bases between. CDR3 sequence reads: CASSAESNQPQHF. CDR3 sequence (DNA): TGTGCCAGCAGCGCTGAAAGCAATCAGCCCCAGCATTTT.

This clonotype was counted at least ten times. The chain has TRBV29-1 and TRBJ1-1; D uncertain. V lost 4 bases to trimming and J lost 0 bases, with 6 bases between them. The CDR3 loop spans 12 amino acids. CDR1 and CDR2 (germline): SQVTM, ANQGSEA. The CDR3 bases are TGCAGCGTTGGGAGCATGAACACTGAAGCTTTCTTT. It encodes CSVGSMNTEAFF.

The chain couples TRBV4-1 to TRBJ2-5, with 8 bases aligning to TRBD2. CDR1 and CDR2 (germline): MGHRA, YSYEKL. The CDR3 covers 16 residues. V dropped 3 bases and J dropped 3; count of bases not matched to a gene: 9. Written as DNA, the CDR3 is TGCGCCAGCAGCCAGGCTCTCTTGCGGGGGGAAGAGACCCAGTACTTC. This sequence encodes CASSQALLRGEETQYF.

This clonotype was observed a handful of times. The chain employs TRBV27 and TRBJ1-1; tentatively, D is TRBD1 (5 bases). The CDR3 length is 14 residues. V lost 5 bases to trimming and J lost 1 base, with 11 bases between them. CDR1 is MNHEY, CDR2 SMNVEV, per germline (reference sequence). The CDR3 protein is CASSNRQGNTEAFF. The CDR3 DNA sequence: TGTGCCAGCAGTAATCGTCAGGGGAACACTGAAGCTTTCTTT.

This clonotype came up a few times. The chain is built from TRBV4-3 and TRBJ2-1, with 9 bases that match TRBD1. This CDR3 spans 17 amino acids. The V gene's germline CDR1 is LGHNA and CDR2 YSLEER. V trimming: 3 bases; J trimming: 6 bases; junction bases outside the gene matches: 12. CDR3 DNA sequence: TGCGCCAGCAGCCACTCCTTCCCGGGACAGGGCGTCAATGAGCAGTTCTTC. The encoded protein is CASSHSFPGQGVNEQFF.

This clonotype was counted only a few times. This chain uses TRBV7-2 with TRBJ1-5; D unclear. The ends were cut back, 5 bases at V and 5 bases at J, with 13 bases in the middle. This CDR3 has 14 amino acids. The V gene's germline CDR1 is SGHTA and CDR2 FQGNSA. The CDR3 sequence: CASSPWTADQPQHF. CDR3 nucleotides: TGTGCCAGCAGCCCCTGGACGGCTGATCAGCCCCAGCATTTT. Full variable domain (outside the CDR3, taken from reference TRBV7-2 and TRBJ1-5): GAGVSQSPSNKVTEKGKDVELRCDPISGHTALYWYRQSLGQGLEFLIYFQGNSAPDKSGLPSDRFSAERTGGSVSTLTIQRTQQEDSAVYLCASSPWTADQPQHFGDGTRLSIL.

The chain combines TRBV2 with TRBJ2-5, with 11 bases matching TRBD1. This CDR3 is built from 15 residues. V shed 7 bases, J shed 1 base, and the junction held 5 bases outside the gene matches. CDR1 and CDR2 from the germline V gene are SNHLY and FYNNEI. The CDR3 is CASTEGTGGQETQYF. CDR3 bases: TGTGCCAGCACCGAGGGGACAGGGGGCCAAGAGACCCAGTACTTC.

V gene TRBV7-7 combines with J gene TRBJ1-1; D unclear. Germline CDR1 reads SSHAT; CDR2 reads FNYEAQ (reference sequence). Trimming took 4 bases from V and 0 from J, leaving 6 bases between them. The CDR3 is 13 residues long. The chain's CDR3 is CASSYGLNTEAFF. CDR3 sequence (DNA): TGTGCCAGCAGCTACGGCCTGAACACTGAAGCTTTCTTT.

The table lists this clonotype with many counts. The chain couples TRBV12-3 or TRBV12-4 to TRBJ1-2; 7 bases agree with TRBD1. V shed 2 bases and J 8 bases; nucleotides not matched to a gene: 8. The CDR3 covers 14 residues. CDR3 nucleotide sequence: TGTGCCAGCAGTTTAAATGACAGGGTGGAGGGCTACACCTTC. It encodes CASSLNDRVEGYTF.

This clonotype was picked up many times. The V call is TRBV20-1, the J call TRBJ2-7; 8 bases agree with TRBD1. The CDR3 contains 16 residues. V gave up 1 base and J gave up 4 bases; unmatched junction bases: 12. Germline CDR1 DFQATT, CDR2 SNEGSKA (reference sequence). This CDR3 reads CSARVQGASWKYEQYF. The CDR3 DNA reads TGCAGTGCTAGAGTTCAGGGGGCAAGTTGGAAATACGAGCAGTACTTC.

This clonotype qualifies as medium-sized (0.01 to 0.1%). V and J are TRBV5-1 and TRBJ2-7; no definite D call. The germline CDR1 and CDR2 sequences are SGHRS and YFSETQ. V dropped 0 bases and J dropped 2 bases, with 12 bases sitting between them. The CDR3 is 15 amino acids. The CDR3 sequence is CASSLAATNAYEQYF. CDR3 DNA: TGCGCCAGCAGCTTGGCCGCGACGAATGCCTACGAGCAGTACTTC.

Concerning this clonotype: A read error may produce the germline difference seen at one junction end. This sequence joins TRBV28 and TRBJ2-3, with 8 positions matching TRBD2. The CDR3 runs 16 residues. Germline V gene lookup returns CDR1 MDHEN and CDR2 SYDVKM. In DNA form, the CDR3 reads TGTGCCAGAAGTTTTTTGCGGGGGGCCCGCACAGATACGCAGTATTTT. Amino acids: CARSFLRGARTDTQYF.

This clonotype was observed a few times. J is TRBJ2-3 and V is TRBV4-1, with a weak D call TRBD2 (6 bases). The CDR3 spans 15 residues. CDR1 and CDR2 from the germline V gene are MGHRA and YSYEKL. V dropped 0 bases and J dropped 6 bases, with 13 bases sitting between them. CDR3 bases: TGCGCCAGCAGCCAAGAGGGACCTAGCGCGGATACGCAGTATTTT. Protein: CASSQEGPSADTQYF.